What follows are 27 T cell receptor beta chains derived from one specimen sequenced in a study of blood T cells in healthy people across ages. The authors ran a second PCR of 7 to 11 cycles using a sample-barcoded 5' primer and a J-beta primer mix. TCRdb redid the calling of the 5' RACE reads with MiXCR, one entry per CDR3 protein. The profile covers more than 1 million distinct CDR3 sequences, with 40% to 50% appearing a single time and 18% taken by the ten largest. The specimen was blood. All receptors come from a woman aged 55-75 years in good health.

This clonotype was found once. This chain joins TRBV6-5 and TRBJ2-1; 9 bases align to TRBD2. The V gene end was trimmed by 5 bases and the J gene end by 7 bases; junction bases not matched to a gene: 9. This CDR3 spans 15 amino acids. Germline assignment: CDR1 MNHEY and CDR2 SVGAGI. The CDR3 sequence: CASSEAGGPTNEQFF. CDR3 sequence (DNA): TGTGCCAGCAGTGAGGCGGGAGGGCCTACGAATGAGCAGTTCTTC.

This clonotype was counted between two and nine times. The V gene is TRBV15, the J gene TRBJ1-1; D gene unclear. Between the trimmed V and J ends, which lost 5 bases and 1 base, there was a span of 8 bases. Germline values: CDR1 LNHNV, CDR2 YYDKDF (reference sequence). The CDR3 loop spans 13 amino acids. The CDR3 loop is CATSASRNTEAFF. The CDR3 DNA reads TGTGCCACCAGCGCCAGCAGGAACACTGAAGCTTTCTTT.

In its sample, this clonotype was seen many times. The chain carries TRBV29-1 and TRBJ1-5; possible D gene TRBD1, 6 bases. CDR1 SQVTM and CDR2 ANQGSEA come from the germline V gene. The CDR3 loop spans 13 amino acids. Between the trimmed V and J ends, which lost 3 bases and 6 bases, there was a span of 12 bases. The CDR3, as DNA: TGCAGCGTTGATGCGGGGGCGGGTCAGCCCCAGCATTTT. It is translated as CSVDAGAGQPQHF.

This clonotype turned up a few times. The V call is TRBV20-1, the J call TRBJ2-3; 12 nucleotides align to TRBD2. The ends lost 5 bases at V and 9 bases at J; junction bases unmatched: 12. The germline V gene encodes CDR1 DFQATT and CDR2 SNEGSKA (reference sequence). The CDR3 has 15 amino acids. As DNA, the CDR3 is TGCAGTGCTCCCCACCCGGGACTAGCGGGTAGGACGCAGTATTTT. Its translation is CSAPHPGLAGRTQYF.

V gene TRBV6-1 combines with J gene TRBJ2-1, with TRBD2 identical over 13 bases. With 6 bases clipped from V and 5 bases from J, the junction kept 13 bases outside the gene matches. The CDR3 is 18 residues long. The germline V gene has CDR1 MNHNS and CDR2 SASEGT. The CDR3 coding sequence is TGTGCCAGCAGCGAAACTAGCGGGAGGGCTCGGACCCACAATGAGCAGTTCTTC. Protein sequence: CASSETSGRARTHNEQFF.

Only a few counts were recorded for this clonotype. CDR3 sequence reads: CASSQIQGSRGYYEQYF. For the CDR3, the DNA is TGTGCCAGCAGCCAGATACAGGGCTCGCGGGGATACTACGAGCAGTACTTC. The V and J genes are TRBV4-2 and TRBJ2-7, with D perhaps TRBD1 or TRBD2 (6 bases each). The germline gives CDR1 LGHNA, CDR2 YNFKEQ. The V end lost 3 bases, the J end lost 3 bases, and 21 bases lay between the germline ends. The CDR3 is made up of 17 amino acids.

This clonotype was observed a few times. The chain's CDR3 is CASSWTGGRETQYF. CDR3 in DNA: TGTGCCAGCAGTTGGACAGGGGGTAGGGAGACCCAGTACTTC. The chain is built from TRBV27 and TRBJ2-5; 10 bases line up with TRBD1. From germline, CDR1 is MNHEY and CDR2 SMNVEV (reference sequence). The junction had 4 bases not matched to a gene; V was cut back by 4 bases and J by 5 bases. There are 14 residues in the CDR3.

The chain links TRBV24-1 to TRBJ1-2; tentatively, D is TRBD1 (5 bases). V shed 3 bases and J shed 4 bases, with 11 bases lying between them. Germline CDR1 KGHDR, CDR2 SFDVKD. This CDR3 region has 14 residues. CDR3: CATSDPRDAYGYTF. In DNA form, the CDR3 reads TGTGCCACCAGTGATCCCCGGGACGCCTATGGCTACACCTTC.

This rearrangement joins TRBV5-6 to TRBJ2-3; TRBD2 matches at 7 bases. Germline CDR1 is SGHDT and CDR2 is YYEEEE. The CDR3 runs to 16 residues. V was pared by 3 bases and J by 4 bases, with 11 bases of the junction left unmatched. CDR3 in DNA: TGTGCCAGCAGCTCGGAGACTAGCTTCTGGGCAGATACGCAGTATTTT. Its translation: CASSSETSFWADTQYF.

This chain links TRBV11-2 with TRBJ2-1, with D possibly TRBD1 on 5 matching bases. The length of the CDR3 is 14 residues. The germline gives CDR1 SGHAT, CDR2 FQNNGV. V was trimmed by 7 bases and J by 7 bases, leaving 17 bases between them. The CDR3 sequence: CASTQELGLNEQFF. CDR3 nucleotides: TGTGCCAGCACACAGGAGTTAGGGTTGAATGAGCAGTTCTTC.

This clonotype was seen only a few times. J is TRBJ2-5 and V is TRBV28; the D gene is possibly TRBD1 (6 bases). The CDR3 consists of 14 residues. V was clipped by 10 bases and J by 10 bases, with 25 bases between them. The germline CDR1 and CDR2 sequences are MDHEN and SYDVKM. CDR3 DNA: TGTGCCACGACTGGGGGACACCCATACATCGGCCAGTACTTC. The encoded protein is CATTGGHPYIGQYF.

This clonotype was observed a few times. The chain employs TRBV5-1 and TRBJ2-7; TRBD1 agrees at 9 bases. The trim removed 1 base at V and 0 bases at J, leaving 11 bases unmatched. Germline loops: CDR1 SGHRS, CDR2 YFSETQ. The CDR3 extends over 18 amino acids. CDR3 region: CASSLWETGTGFSYEQYF. The CDR3 bases are TGCGCCAGCAGCTTGTGGGAGACCGGGACAGGGTTCTCCTACGAGCAGTACTTC.

This clonotype has a count of ten or more. The chain uses TRBV11-2 and TRBJ1-1, with a weak D call TRBD1 (5 bases). Trimming left V 5 bases short and J 4 bases short, with 11 bases between. From germline, CDR1 is SGHAT and CDR2 FQNNGV. The CDR3 is 13 residues long. CDR3 amino acids: CASSTRAVTEAFF. The CDR3 nucleotides read TGTGCCAGCAGCACCAGGGCCGTCACTGAAGCTTTCTTT.

The chain has TRBV6-1 and TRBJ2-1; a weak D match, TRBD2 (6 bases). CDR1 and CDR2 (germline): MNHNS, SASEGT. The CDR3 contains 12 residues. Trimming left V 6 bases short and J 8 bases short, with 11 bases between. CDR3 bases: TGTGCCAGCAGGGTCAGCGGGTATGAGCAGTTCTTC. Protein sequence: CASRVSGYEQFF.

The chain recombines TRBV18 with TRBJ1-2; 7 positions match TRBD1. Germline CDR1 reads KGHSH; CDR2 reads LQKENI. The CDR3 loop spans 15 amino acids. Germline trimming cut 1 base from V and 7 bases from J; bases unmatched to any gene: 9. CDR3 protein: CASSPLIDRDSGYTF. The CDR3 DNA sequence: TGTGCCAGCTCACCACTAATCGACAGGGATAGTGGCTACACCTTC. Combining the CDR3 with reference TRBV18 and TRBJ1-2 gives the whole variable domain NAGVMQNPRHLVRRRGQEARLRCSPMKGHSHVYWYRQLPEEGLKFMVYLQKENIIDESGMPKERFSAEFPKEGPSILRIQQVVRGDSAAYFCASSPLIDRDSGYTFGSGTRLTVV.

A remark on this clonotype: At one end the junction does not follow the germline gene, possibly because of a read error. The chain combines TRBV20-1 with TRBJ2-1; no firm D call. There are 14 residues in the CDR3. Germline loops: CDR1 DFQATT, CDR2 SNEGSKA (reference sequence). CDR3 nucleotide sequence: TGCGGTGCTAGACCCCCCTATAGCTACAATGAGCAGTTCTTC. The encoded protein is CGARPPYSYNEQFF.

V is TRBV6-6 and J is TRBJ2-5; D is uncertain. The DNA matches TRBJ2-7 better at its end, which makes the J call doubtful. The germline gives CDR1 MNHNY, CDR2 SVGAGI (reference sequence). CDR3 size: 13 residues. The CDR3 DNA follows: TGTGCCAGCAGTCCAAGCTCATATTACGAGCAGTACTTC. Its translation: CASSPSSYYEQYF.

The gene calls are TRBV7-9 and TRBJ2-2, with 9 bases aligning to TRBD1. In germline, CDR1 is SEHNR, CDR2 FQNEAQ (reference sequence). V lost 3 bases, J lost 4 bases, and 6 bases stayed unmatched. The CDR3 is 16 amino acids. The CDR3 DNA reads as TGTGCCAGCAGCTTCGGACAGGGGTTTACCACCGGGGAGCTGTTTTTT. Its translation is CASSFGQGFTTGELFF.

This clonotype was detected only a few times. This rearrangement joins TRBV13 to TRBJ2-3; weak D call: TRBD2 (6 bases). The CDR3 loop spans 15 amino acids. The V gene lost 5 bases and the J gene lost 5 bases, with 17 bases spanning the gap. Germline CDR1 and CDR2: PRHDT and FYEKMQ (reference sequence). CDR3 region: CASSLKPPGEDTQYF. The CDR3 DNA follows: TGTGCCAGCAGCCTCAAGCCTCCGGGGGAAGATACGCAGTATTTT.

With respect to this clonotype: A much larger clone lies one base from this, so it may be a read error. The chain carries TRBV5-1 and TRBJ2-1; D perhaps matches TRBD2 (5 bases). The CDR3 length is 16 residues. Trimming removed 3 bases at V and 3 bases at J, with 16 bases between. Germline CDR1 reads SGHRS; CDR2 reads YFSETQ. The CDR3 sequence: CASSSPGSPNYNEQFF. The DNA for the CDR3 is TGCGCCAGCAGCTCCCCTGGGAGTCCAAACTACAATGAGCAGTTCTTC.

The rearrangement joins TRBV6-1 to TRBJ1-2; weak D call: TRBD1 (5 bases). Germline V gene lookup returns CDR1 MNHNS and CDR2 SASEGT. Trimming pared 8 bases from V and 0 bases from J, leaving 7 bases between. This CDR3 has 12 residues. The CDR3 sequence: CASETANYGYTF. Written as DNA, the CDR3 is TGTGCCAGCGAGACAGCTAACTATGGCTACACCTTC.

The chain uses TRBV6-6 and TRBJ1-2; tentative D call: TRBD1 (5 bases). CDR3 size: 14 residues. Germline V gene sequence: CDR1 MNHNY, CDR2 SVGAGI (reference sequence). Trimming pared 1 base from V and 6 bases from J, leaving 12 bases between. DNA for the CDR3: TGTGCCAGCAGTTACTTCCCAGGGACTGATGGCTACACCTTC. Amino acids: CASSYFPGTDGYTF.

The chain employs TRBV12-3 or TRBV12-4 and TRBJ2-1; D ambiguous. Trimming took 1 base from V and 4 from J, leaving 8 bases between them. The length of the CDR3 is 14 residues. CDR3 sequence reads: CASSLGIQYNEQFF. In nucleotides, the CDR3 is TGTGCCAGCAGTTTAGGGATTCAATACAATGAGCAGTTCTTC.

The rearrangement links TRBV9 to TRBJ1-1, with TRBD1 matching 7 bases. The CDR3 contains 16 residues. From germline, CDR1 is SGDLS and CDR2 YYNGEE. Germline trimming cut 0 bases from V and 2 bases from J; bases unmatched to any gene: 7. CDR3 sequence (DNA): TGTGCCAGCAGCGTAGATGCAGGGGGGATTAACACTGAAGCTTTCTTT. This sequence encodes CASSVDAGGINTEAFF.

The chain couples TRBV27 to TRBJ1-4, with 11 nucleotides matching TRBD1. The CDR3 is 16 amino acids. V trimming: 3 bases; J trimming: 7 bases; junction bases outside the gene matches: 7. Germline-derived CDR1 and CDR2 are MNHEY and SMNVEV (reference sequence). The CDR3 reads CASSFWTGGAGEKLFF. The CDR3, as DNA: TGTGCCAGCAGTTTCTGGACAGGGGGCGCGGGTGAAAAACTGTTTTTT.

The rearrangement links TRBV5-1 to TRBJ2-7; 9 nucleotides agree with TRBD2. The trim removed 5 bases at V and 5 bases at J, leaving 8 bases unmatched. The germline CDR1 and CDR2 sequences are SGHRS and YFSETQ. CDR3 size: 14 residues. The CDR3 loop is CASRALAGGNEQYF. The CDR3 DNA sequence: TGCGCCAGCAGGGCACTAGCGGGCGGAAACGAGCAGTACTTC.

This chain links TRBV6-5 with TRBJ2-1; D possibly corresponds to TRBD2 (6 bases). Trimming shortened V by 2 bases and J by 4 bases, and 12 bases separated the two germline ends. The CDR3 covers 15 residues. Germline V CDR1 and CDR2: MNHEY, SVGAGI. The CDR3 protein is CASSYEAEGYNEQFF. DNA for the CDR3: TGTGCCAGCAGTTACGAGGCGGAGGGGTACAATGAGCAGTTCTTC.